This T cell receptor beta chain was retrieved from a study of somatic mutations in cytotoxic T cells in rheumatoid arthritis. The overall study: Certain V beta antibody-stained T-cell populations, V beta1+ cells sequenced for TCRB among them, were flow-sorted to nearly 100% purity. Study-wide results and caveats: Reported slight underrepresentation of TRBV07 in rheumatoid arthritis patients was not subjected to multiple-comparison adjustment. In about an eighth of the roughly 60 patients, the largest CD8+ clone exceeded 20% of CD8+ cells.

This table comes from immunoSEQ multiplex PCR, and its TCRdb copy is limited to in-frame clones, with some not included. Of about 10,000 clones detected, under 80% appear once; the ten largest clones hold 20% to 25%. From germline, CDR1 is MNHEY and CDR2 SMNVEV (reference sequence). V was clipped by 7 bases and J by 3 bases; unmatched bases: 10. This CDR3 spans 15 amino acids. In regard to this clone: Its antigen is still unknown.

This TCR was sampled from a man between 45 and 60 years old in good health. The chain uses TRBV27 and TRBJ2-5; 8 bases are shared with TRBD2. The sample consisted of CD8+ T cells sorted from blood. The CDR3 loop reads CASTPGGRGKETQYF. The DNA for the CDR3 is TGTGCCAGCACCCCGGGAGGGAGAGGAAAAGAGACCCAGTACTTC.